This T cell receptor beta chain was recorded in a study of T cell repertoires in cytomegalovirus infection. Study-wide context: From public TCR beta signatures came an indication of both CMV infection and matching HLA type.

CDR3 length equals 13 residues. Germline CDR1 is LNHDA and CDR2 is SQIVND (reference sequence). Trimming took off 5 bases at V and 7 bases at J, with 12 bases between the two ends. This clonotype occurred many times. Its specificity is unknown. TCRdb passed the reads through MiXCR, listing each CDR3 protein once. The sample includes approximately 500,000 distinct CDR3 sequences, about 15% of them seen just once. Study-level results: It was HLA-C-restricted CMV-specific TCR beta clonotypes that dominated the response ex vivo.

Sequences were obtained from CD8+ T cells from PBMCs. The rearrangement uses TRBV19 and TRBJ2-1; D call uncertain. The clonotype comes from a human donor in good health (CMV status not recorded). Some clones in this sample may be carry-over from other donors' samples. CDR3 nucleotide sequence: TGTGCCAGTAGTCTCCCGGAATCAAATGAGCAGTTCTTC. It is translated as CASSLPESNEQFF.